A few counts support the clone carrying this TCR beta chain. Its antigen is unidentified. The source of the sample is a study of T cell clones after liver transplantation. Study results and limitations: A larger donor-reactive than third-party decline suggested partial antigen-specific deletion.

Trimming took off 8 bases at V and 5 bases at J, with 13 bases between the two ends. There are 12 residues in the CDR3. CDR1 SQVTM and CDR2 ANQGSEA come from the germline V gene. Sequencing used immunoSEQ multiplex PCR; TCRdb keeps in-frame clones, though not all of them. Of about 75,000 clones listed, around four fifths are singletons. The source was CD4+ T cells from blood, collected roughly 50 months after liver transplant. The chain recombines TRBV29-1 with TRBJ1-5; the D gene is possibly TRBD1 (5 bases). The receptor's source is a human patient who received a liver transplant. Some T cells may have originated in the graft donor. CDR3 nucleotide sequence: TGCAGCTCCTCCGGGGGGGATCAGCCCCAGCATTTT. Translated, it gives CSSSGGDQPQHF.